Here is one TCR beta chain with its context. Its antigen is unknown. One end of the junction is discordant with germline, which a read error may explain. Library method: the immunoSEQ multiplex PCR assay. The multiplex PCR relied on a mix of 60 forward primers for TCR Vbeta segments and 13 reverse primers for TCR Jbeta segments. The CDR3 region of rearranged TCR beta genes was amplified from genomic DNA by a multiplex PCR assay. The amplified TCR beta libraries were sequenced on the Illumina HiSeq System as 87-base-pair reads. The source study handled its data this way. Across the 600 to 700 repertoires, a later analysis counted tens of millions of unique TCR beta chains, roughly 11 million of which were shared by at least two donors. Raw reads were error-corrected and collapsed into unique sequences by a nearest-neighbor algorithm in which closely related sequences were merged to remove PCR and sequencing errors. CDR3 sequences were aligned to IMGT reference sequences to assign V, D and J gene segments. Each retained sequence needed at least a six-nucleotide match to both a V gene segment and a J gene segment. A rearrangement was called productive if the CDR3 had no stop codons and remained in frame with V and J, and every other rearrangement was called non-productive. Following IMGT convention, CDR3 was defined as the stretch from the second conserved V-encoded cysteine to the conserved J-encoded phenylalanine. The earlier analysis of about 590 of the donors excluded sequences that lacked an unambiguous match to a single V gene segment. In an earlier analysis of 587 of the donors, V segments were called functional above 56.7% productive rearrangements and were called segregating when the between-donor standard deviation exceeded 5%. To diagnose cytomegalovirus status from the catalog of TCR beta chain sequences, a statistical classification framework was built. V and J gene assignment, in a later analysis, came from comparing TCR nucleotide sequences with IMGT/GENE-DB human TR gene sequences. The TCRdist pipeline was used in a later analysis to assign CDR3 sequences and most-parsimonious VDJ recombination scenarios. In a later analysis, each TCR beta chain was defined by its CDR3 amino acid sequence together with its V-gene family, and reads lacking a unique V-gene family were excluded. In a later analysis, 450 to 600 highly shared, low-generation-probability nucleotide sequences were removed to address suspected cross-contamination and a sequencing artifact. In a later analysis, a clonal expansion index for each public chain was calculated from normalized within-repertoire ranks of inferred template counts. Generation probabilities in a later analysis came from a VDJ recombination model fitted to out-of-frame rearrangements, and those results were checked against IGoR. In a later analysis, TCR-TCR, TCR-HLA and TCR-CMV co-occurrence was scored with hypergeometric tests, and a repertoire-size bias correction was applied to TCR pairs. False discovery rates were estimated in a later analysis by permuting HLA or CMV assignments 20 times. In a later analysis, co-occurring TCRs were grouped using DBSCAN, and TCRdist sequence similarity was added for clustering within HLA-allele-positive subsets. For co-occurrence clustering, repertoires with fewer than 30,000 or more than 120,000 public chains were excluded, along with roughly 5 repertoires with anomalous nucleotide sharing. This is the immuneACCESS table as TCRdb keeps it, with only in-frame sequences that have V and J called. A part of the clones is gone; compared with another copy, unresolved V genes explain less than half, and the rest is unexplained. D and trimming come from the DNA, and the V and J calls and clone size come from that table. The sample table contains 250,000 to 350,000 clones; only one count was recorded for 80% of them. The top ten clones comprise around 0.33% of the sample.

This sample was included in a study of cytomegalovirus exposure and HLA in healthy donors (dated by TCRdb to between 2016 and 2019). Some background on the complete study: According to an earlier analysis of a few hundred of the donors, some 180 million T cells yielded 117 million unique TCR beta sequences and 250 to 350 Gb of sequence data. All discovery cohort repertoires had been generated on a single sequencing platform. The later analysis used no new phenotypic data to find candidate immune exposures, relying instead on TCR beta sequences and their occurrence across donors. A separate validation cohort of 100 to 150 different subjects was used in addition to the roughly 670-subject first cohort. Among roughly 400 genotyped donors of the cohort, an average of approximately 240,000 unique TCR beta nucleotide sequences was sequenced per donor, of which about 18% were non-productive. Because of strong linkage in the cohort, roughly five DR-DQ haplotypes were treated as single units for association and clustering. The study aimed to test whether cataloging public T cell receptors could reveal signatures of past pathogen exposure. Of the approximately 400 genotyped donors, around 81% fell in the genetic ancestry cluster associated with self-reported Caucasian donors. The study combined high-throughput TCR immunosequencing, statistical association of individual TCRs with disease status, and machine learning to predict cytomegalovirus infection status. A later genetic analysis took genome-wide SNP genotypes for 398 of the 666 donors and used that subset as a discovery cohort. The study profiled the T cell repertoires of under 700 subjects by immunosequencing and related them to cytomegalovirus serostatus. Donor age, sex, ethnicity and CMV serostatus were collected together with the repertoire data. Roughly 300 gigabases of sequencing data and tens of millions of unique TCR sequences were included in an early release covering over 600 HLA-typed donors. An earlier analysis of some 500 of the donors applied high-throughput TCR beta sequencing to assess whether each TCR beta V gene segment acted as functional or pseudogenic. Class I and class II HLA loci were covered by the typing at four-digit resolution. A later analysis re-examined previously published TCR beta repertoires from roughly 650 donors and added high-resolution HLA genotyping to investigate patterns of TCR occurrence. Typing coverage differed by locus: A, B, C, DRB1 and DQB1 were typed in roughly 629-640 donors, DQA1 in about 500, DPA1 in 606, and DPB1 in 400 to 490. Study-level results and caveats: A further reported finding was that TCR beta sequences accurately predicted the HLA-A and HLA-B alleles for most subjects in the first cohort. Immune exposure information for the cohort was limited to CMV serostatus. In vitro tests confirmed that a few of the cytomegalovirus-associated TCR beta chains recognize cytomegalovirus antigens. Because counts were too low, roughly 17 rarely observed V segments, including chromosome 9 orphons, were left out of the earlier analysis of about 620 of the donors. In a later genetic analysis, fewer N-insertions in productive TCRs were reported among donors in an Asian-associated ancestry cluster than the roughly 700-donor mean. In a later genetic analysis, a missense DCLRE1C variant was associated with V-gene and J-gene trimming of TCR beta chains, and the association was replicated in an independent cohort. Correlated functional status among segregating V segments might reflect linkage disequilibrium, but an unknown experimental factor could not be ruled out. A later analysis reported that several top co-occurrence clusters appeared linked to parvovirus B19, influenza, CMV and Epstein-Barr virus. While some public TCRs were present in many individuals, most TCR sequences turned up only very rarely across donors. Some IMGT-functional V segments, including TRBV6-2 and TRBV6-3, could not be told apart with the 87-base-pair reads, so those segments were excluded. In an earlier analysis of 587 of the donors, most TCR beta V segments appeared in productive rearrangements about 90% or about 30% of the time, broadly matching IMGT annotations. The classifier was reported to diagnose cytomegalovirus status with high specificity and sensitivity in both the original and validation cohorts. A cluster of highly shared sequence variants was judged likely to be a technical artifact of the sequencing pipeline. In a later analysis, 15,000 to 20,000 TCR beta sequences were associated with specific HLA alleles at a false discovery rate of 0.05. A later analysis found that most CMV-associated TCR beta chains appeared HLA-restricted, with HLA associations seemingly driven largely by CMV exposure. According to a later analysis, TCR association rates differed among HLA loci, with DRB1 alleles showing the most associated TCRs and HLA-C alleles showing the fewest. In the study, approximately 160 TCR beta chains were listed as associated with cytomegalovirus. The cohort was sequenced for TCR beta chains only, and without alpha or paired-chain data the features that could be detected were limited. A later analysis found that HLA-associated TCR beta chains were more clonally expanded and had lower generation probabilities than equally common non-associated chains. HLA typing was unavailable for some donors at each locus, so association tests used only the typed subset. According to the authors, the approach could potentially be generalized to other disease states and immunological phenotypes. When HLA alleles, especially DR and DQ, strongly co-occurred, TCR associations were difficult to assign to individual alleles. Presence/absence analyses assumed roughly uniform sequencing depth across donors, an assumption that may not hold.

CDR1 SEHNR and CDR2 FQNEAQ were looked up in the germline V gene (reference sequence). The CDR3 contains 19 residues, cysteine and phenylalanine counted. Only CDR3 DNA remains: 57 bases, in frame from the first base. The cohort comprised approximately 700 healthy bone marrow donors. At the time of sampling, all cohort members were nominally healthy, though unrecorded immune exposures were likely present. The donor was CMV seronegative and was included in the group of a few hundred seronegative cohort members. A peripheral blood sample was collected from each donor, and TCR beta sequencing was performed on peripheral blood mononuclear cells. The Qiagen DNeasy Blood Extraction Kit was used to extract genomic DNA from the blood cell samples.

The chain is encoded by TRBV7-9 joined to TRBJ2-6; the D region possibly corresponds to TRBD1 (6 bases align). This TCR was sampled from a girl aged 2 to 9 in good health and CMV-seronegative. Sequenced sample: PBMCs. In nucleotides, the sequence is TGTTCCAGCAGCTTAGCTTTGAGAGGACAGTTCTCTGGGGCCAACGTCCTGACTTTC. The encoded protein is CSSSLALRGQFSGANVLTF.